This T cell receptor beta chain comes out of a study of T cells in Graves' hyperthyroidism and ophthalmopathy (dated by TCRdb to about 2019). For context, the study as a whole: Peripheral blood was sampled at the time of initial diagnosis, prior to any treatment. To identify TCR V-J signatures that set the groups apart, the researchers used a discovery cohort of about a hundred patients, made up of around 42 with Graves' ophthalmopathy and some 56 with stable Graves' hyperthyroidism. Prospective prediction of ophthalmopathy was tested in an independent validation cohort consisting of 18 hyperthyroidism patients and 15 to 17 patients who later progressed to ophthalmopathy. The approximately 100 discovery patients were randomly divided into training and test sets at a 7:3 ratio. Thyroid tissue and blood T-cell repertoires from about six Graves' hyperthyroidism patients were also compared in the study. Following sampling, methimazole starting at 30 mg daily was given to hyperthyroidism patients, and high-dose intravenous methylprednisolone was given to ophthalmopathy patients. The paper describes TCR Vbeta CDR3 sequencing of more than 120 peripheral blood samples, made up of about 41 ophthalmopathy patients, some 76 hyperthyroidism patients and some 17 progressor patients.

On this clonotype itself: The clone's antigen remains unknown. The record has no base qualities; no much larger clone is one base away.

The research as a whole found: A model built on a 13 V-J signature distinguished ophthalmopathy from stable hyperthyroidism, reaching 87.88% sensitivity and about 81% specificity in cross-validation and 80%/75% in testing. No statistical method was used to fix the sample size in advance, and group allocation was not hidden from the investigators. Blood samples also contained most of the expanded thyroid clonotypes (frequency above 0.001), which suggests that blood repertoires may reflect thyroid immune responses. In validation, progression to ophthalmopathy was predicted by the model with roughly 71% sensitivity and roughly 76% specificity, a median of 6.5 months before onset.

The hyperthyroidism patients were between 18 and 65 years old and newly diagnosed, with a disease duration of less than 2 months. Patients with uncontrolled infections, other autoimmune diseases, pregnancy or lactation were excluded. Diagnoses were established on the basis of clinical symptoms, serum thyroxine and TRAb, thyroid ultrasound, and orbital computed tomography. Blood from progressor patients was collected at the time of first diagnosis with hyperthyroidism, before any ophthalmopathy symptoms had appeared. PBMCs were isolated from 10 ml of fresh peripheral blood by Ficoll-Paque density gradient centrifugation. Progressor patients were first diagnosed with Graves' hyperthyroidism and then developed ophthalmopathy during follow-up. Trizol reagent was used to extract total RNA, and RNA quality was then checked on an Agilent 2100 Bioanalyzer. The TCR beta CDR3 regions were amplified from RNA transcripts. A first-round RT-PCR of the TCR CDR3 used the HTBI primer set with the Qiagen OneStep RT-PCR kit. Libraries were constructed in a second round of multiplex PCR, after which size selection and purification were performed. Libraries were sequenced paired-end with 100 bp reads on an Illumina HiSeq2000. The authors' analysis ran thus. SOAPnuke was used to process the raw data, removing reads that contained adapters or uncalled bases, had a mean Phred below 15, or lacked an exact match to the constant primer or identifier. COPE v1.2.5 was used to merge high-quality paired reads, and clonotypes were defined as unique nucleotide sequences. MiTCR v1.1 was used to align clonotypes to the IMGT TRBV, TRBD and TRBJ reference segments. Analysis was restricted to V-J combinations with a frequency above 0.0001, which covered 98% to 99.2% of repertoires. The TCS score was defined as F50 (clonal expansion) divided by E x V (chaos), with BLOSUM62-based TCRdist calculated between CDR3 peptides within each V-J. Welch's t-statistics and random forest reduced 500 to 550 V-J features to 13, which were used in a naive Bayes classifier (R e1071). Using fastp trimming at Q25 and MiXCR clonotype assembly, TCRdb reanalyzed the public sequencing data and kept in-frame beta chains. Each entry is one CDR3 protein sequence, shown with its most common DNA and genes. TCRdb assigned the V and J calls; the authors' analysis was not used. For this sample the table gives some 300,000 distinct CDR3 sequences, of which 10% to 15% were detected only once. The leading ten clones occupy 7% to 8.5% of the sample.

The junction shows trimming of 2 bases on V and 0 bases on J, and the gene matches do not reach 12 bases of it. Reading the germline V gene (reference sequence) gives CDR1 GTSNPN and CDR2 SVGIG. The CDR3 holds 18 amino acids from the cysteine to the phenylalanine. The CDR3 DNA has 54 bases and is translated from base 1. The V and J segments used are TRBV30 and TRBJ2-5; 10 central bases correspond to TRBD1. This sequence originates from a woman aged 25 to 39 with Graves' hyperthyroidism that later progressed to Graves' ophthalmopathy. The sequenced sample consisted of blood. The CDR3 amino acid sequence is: CAWSNPRQGARHQETQYF. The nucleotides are TGTGCCTGGAGTAACCCTCGACAGGGGGCGCGTCACCAAGAGACCCAGTACTTC.